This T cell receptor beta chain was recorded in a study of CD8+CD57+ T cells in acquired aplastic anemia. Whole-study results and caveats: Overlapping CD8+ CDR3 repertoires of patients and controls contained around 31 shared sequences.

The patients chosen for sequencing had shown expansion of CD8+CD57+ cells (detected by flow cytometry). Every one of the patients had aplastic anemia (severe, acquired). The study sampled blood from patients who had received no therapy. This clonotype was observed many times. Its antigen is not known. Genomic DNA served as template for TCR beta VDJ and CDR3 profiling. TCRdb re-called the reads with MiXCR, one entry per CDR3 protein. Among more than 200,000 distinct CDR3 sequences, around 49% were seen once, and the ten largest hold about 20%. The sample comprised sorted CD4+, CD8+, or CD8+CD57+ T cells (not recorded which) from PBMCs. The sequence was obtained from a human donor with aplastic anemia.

This chain's CDR3 is CASKETETTGELFF. In nucleotides, the CDR3 is TGTGCCAGCAAAGAGACAGAAACCACCGGGGAGCTGTTTTTT. The V call is TRBV7-8, the J call TRBJ2-2; tentative D call: TRBD1 (5 bases). The V gene lost 7 bases and the J gene lost 4 bases, with 13 bases spanning the gap. The CDR3 runs 14 residues. CDR1 and CDR2 (germline): SGHVS, FQNEAQ.